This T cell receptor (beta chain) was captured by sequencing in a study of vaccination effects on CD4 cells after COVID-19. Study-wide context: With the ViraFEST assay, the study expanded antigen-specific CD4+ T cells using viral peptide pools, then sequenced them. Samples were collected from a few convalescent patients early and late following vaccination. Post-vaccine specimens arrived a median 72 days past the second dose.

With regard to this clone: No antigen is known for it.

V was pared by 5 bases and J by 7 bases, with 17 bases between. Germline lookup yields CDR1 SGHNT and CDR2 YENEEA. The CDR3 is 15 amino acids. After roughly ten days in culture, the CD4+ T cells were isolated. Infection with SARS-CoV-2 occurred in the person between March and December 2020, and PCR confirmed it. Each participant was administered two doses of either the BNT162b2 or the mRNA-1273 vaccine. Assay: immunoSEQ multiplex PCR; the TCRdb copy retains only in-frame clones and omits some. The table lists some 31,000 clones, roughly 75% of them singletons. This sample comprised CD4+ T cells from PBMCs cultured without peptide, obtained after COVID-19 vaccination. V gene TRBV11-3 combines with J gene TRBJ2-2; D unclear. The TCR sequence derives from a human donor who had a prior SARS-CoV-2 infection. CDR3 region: CASSRGRAWGGELFF. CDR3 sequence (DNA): TGTGCCAGCAGCCGCGGCAGAGCCTGGGGCGGGGAGCTGTTTTTT. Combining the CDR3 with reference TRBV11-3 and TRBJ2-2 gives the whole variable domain EAGVVQSPRYKIIEKKQPVAFWCNPISGHNTLYWYLQNLGQGPELLIRYENEEAVDDSQLPKDRFSAERLKGVDSTLKIQPAELGDSAVYLCASSRGRAWGGELFFGEGSRLTVL.